This T cell receptor (beta chain) emerged from a study of blood T cell repertoires in COVID-19. About the study: COVID-19 samples collected from the United States, Italy and Spain covered acute and convalescent phases. The analysed material was cDNA or gDNA that came from T cells, B-cell-depleted T cells, or PBMCs.

The CDR3 loop spans 15 amino acids. The trim removed 3 bases at V and 8 bases at J, leaving 7 bases unmatched. Germline V gene lookup returns CDR1 SGHNT and CDR2 YYREEE (reference sequence). This clone was seen only once. Authors' data handling: Nucleated cell counts were estimated from reference gene primer amplification. Profiling relied on immunoSEQ multiplex PCR, and the TCRdb table lists in-frame clones only, not all of them. That table gives V, J and clone size, and the DNA gave D and trimming. This sample has more than 50,000 clones, with less than 95% found just once. V is TRBV5-4 and J is TRBJ1-4, with TRBD1 identical over 10 bases. This receptor was obtained from a woman between 40 and 55 years old with active COVID-19. Material: peripheral blood. This chain's CDR3 is CASSSMTGGQEKLFF. The CDR3 DNA reads as TGTGCCAGCAGCTCGATGACAGGGGGCCAGGAAAAACTGTTTTTT.